Reported below is one TCR beta chain. Its antigen is currently unknown. Sequenced by immunoSEQ multiplex PCR; TCRdb stores in-frame clones only, minus some. Of some 2,000 clones in the sample, roughly 26% were seen once. The CDR3 sequence is 14 residues long. Germline loops: CDR1 SGHNT, CDR2 YENEEA. Trimming stripped 3 bases from V and 6 bases from J, with 11 bases between. This specimen comes from a study of T cells in localized non-small cell lung cancer. Study-wide points: When the top 100 tumor clones were examined, a median approximately 59 of them also appeared in the adjacent lung, which was paired and uninvolved.

Sample: normal lung tissue next to the tumor, taken before any cancer treatment. The chain uses TRBV11-3 and TRBJ2-2, with a tentative D call TRBD2 (6 bases). The sequence was collected from an older female donor with stage I lung adenocarcinoma. CDR3 sequence reads: CASSFWGEAGELFF. As DNA, the CDR3 is TGTGCCAGCAGCTTTTGGGGGGAAGCCGGGGAGCTGTTTTTT.